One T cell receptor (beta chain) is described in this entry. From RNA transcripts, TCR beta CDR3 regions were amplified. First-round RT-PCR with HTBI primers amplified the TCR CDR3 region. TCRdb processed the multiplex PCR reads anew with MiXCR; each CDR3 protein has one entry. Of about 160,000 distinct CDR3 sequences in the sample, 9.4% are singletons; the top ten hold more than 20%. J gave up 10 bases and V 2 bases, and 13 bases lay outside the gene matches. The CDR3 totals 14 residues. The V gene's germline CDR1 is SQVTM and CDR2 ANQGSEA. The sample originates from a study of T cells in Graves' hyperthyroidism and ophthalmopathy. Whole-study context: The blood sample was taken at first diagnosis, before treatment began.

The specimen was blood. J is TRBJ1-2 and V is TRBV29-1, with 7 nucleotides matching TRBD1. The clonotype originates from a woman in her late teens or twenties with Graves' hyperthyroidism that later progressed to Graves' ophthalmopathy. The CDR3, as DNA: TGCAGCGTTGAATCCGGTGGGCAGGGGGGTAACTACACCTTC. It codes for CSVESGGQGGNYTF.